What follows are 9 T cell receptor beta chains derived from one specimen sequenced in a study of cytomegalovirus exposure and HLA in healthy donors. 60 Vbeta and 13 Jbeta primers were used in PCR. Repertoires were generated with immunoSEQ multiplex PCR, while TCRdb's copy carries only in-frame clones and drops some. This table holds over 65,000 clones, around 79% found once. Sequenced: PBMCs. The receptors here all came from a woman aged 25 to 39 in good health and CMV-seropositive.

The chain couples TRBV5-1 to TRBJ2-7; tentatively, D is TRBD1 (7 bases). V was cut by 4 bases and J by 5 bases, with 19 bases left in between. The germline V gene encodes CDR1 SGHRS and CDR2 YFSETQ. The CDR3 runs to 15 residues. The CDR3 nucleotides read TGCGCCAGCAGCCGTGGAGGGACAGAGATGAACGAGCAGTACTTC. Translation: CASSRGGTEMNEQYF.

The chain is built from TRBV6-6 and TRBJ2-7; D possibly corresponds to TRBD2 (5 bases). This CDR3 spans 13 amino acids. With 4 bases removed from V and 7 bases from J, the gap between germline ends came to 14 bases. Germline V gives CDR1 MNHNY, CDR2 SVGAGI (reference sequence). CDR3 loop: CASSSGVAREQYF. The DNA for the CDR3 is TGTGCCAGCAGTTCCGGGGTAGCTCGTGAGCAGTACTTC.

This chain connects TRBV7-9 to TRBJ2-1; no clear D. The CDR3 extends over 11 amino acids. Germline V gene sequence: CDR1 SEHNR, CDR2 FQNEAQ (reference sequence). V shed 4 bases and J shed 6 bases, with 4 bases lying between them. CDR3 residues: CASSSINEQFF. The DNA of the CDR3 is TGTGCCAGCAGCTCAATCAATGAGCAGTTCTTC.

The rearrangement uses TRBV19 and TRBJ1-1, with D unresolved. V shed 5 bases and J shed 0 bases, with 10 bases lying between them. This CDR3 contains 14 residues. CDR1 LNHDA and CDR2 SQIVND come from the germline V gene (reference sequence). The CDR3 DNA reads TGTGCCAGTAGTCTTGGCAGCGTGAACACTGAAGCTTTCTTT. As protein: CASSLGSVNTEAFF.

This chain's CDR3 is CASSSGTIGQETQYF. Here the CDR3 DNA reads TGTGCCAGCAGCTCCGGGACTATAGGACAAGAGACCCAGTACTTC. The chain carries TRBV11-2 and TRBJ2-5; 7 positions match TRBD2. Germline CDR1 is SGHAT and CDR2 is FQNNGV. V dropped 4 bases and J dropped 2; count of bases not matched to a gene: 7. This CDR3 contains 15 residues.

The rearrangement uses TRBV29-1 and TRBJ2-7, with a possible D match to TRBD1 (5 bases). Trimming removed 1 base from V and 2 bases from J, with 15 bases in between. CDR3 size: 15 residues. Germline V CDR1 and CDR2: SQVTM, ANQGSEA. In DNA, the CDR3 is TGCAGCGTTGAAGCCGACAAGGGGTCCCCCTACGAGCAGTACTTC. As protein: CSVEADKGSPYEQYF.

The chain links TRBV7-9 to TRBJ2-1; 7 positions match TRBD2. Germline trimming cut 5 bases from V and 14 bases from J; bases unmatched to any gene: 9. Germline assignment: CDR1 SEHNR and CDR2 FQNEAQ (reference sequence). The CDR3 is made up of 12 amino acids. The CDR3 bases are TGTGCCAGCAGCCTCCGGACTAGTTTTGAGTTCTTC. This translates into CASSLRTSFEFF.

Concerning this clone: Other DNA sequences of this sample code for an identical CDR3. J is TRBJ2-2 and V is TRBV28; D is possibly TRBD2 (6 bases). Germline V gene sequence: CDR1 MDHEN, CDR2 SYDVKM. The CDR3 is 15 residues long. V was trimmed by 2 bases and J by 1 base, leaving 8 bases between them. This CDR3 is CASSLPGVNTGELFF. In nucleotides, the CDR3 is TGTGCCAGCAGTTTACCGGGAGTGAACACCGGGGAGCTGTTTTTT.

The chain carries TRBV28 and TRBJ2-5; 7 positions agree with TRBD1. J was trimmed by 2 bases and V by 5 bases; bases with no gene match: 8. The CDR3 contains 15 residues. Germline lookup yields CDR1 MDHEN and CDR2 SYDVKM. CDR3 residues: CASSTNRGGQETQYF. CDR3 bases: TGTGCCAGCAGTACAAACAGGGGTGGACAAGAGACCCAGTACTTC.